This passage covers 28 T cell receptor beta chains from one sample sequenced in a study of cytomegalovirus exposure and HLA in healthy donors. The primer mix had 60 Vbeta and 13 Jbeta primers. TCRdb's table, derived via immunoSEQ multiplex PCR, lists solely in-frame clones and lacks some. The sample lists 200,000 to 250,000 clones, 82% occurring once. Material: PBMCs. The receptors stem from a woman in her forties in good health and CMV-seropositive.

The J gene is TRBJ1-2, the V gene TRBV7-5. TRBV7-5 is a recognized pseudogene. The CDR3 spans 13 residues. The CDR3 DNA reads TGTGTCAGAAGCTTAGGCCGGAACTATGGCTACACCTTC. Amino acid sequence: CVRSLGRNYGYTF.

This clone was picked up one time. The chain is built from TRBV6-5 and TRBJ1-5; 9 bases map to TRBD1. Germline V gene sequence: CDR1 MNHEY, CDR2 SVGAGI. CDR3 length: 15 residues. V trimming: 5 bases; J trimming: 2 bases; junction bases outside the gene matches: 4. The CDR3 spells CASSTGQGGNQPQHF. CDR3 coding DNA: TGTGCCAGCAGTACGGGACAGGGTGGCAATCAGCCCCAGCATTTT.

The chain recombines TRBV18 with TRBJ2-7; 8 bases line up with TRBD1. Losses at the gene ends were 6 bases for V and 3 bases for J; bases not matched to a gene: 10. Germline CDR1 is KGHSH and CDR2 is LQKENI. The length of the CDR3 is 15 residues. The CDR3 is CASSGSGTGLYEQYF. The CDR3 DNA is TGTGCCAGCTCCGGATCCGGGACAGGCCTCTACGAGCAGTACTTC.

This chain joins TRBV6-5 and TRBJ2-7, with a tentative D call TRBD1 (6 bases). Trimming removed 0 bases at V and 1 base at J, with 10 bases between. CDR1 MNHEY and CDR2 SVGAGI come from the germline V gene. This CDR3 spans 15 amino acids. CDR3 in amino acids: CASSYSSQGSYEQYF. In DNA, the CDR3 is TGTGCCAGCAGTTACTCGAGCCAGGGGTCCTACGAGCAGTACTTC.

This clone has just one count. The V call is TRBV30, the J call TRBJ1-2, with 9 bases identical to TRBD1. The CDR3 sequence is 17 residues long. CDR1 and CDR2 from the germline V gene are GTSNPN and SVGIG (reference sequence). Trimming took 1 base from V and 4 from J; bases not matched to a gene: 13. CDR3 bases: TGTGCCTGGAGTGATTCGGGGACAGGGAAGGGGATCTATGGCTACACCTTC. Its translation is CAWSDSGTGKGIYGYTF. Full variable domain (remainder filled in from reference TRBV30 and TRBJ1-2): SQTIHQWPATLVQPVGSPLSLECTVEGTSNPNLYWYRQAAGRGLQLLFYSVGIGQISSEVPQNLSASRPQDRQFILSSKKLLLSDSGFYLCAWSDSGTGKGIYGYTFGSGTRLTVV.

The rearrangement uses TRBV7-9 and TRBJ1-1; a weak D match, TRBD1 (6 bases). Germline lookup yields CDR1 SEHNR and CDR2 FQNEAQ (reference sequence). The CDR3 is 15 amino acids. V shed 5 bases and J shed 4 bases, with 17 bases lying between them. CDR3 bases: TGTGCCAGCAGCCCCCCGGGGGGGCTGGGCACTGAAGCTTTCTTT. Its protein is CASSPPGGLGTEAFF.

The CDR3 region is CASSIRLAAEGETQYF. The CDR3 DNA is TGTGCCAGCAGCATCCGACTAGCGGCGGAGGGGGAGACCCAGTACTTC. This chain uses TRBV4-2 with TRBJ2-5; 9 nucleotides match TRBD2. V was clipped by 5 bases and J by 5 bases; unmatched bases: 12. The V gene's germline CDR1 is LGHNA and CDR2 YNFKEQ. This CDR3 region has 16 residues.

In regard to this clone: One end of the junction fails to match germline, which may point to a read error. The chain recombines TRBV7-9 with TRBJ2-1, with TRBD2 identical over 10 bases. The V gene's germline CDR1 is SEHNR and CDR2 FQNEAQ (reference sequence). The CDR3 runs to 18 residues. CDR3 protein: CSSSPTNSGGAWGNEQFF. The CDR3 DNA is TGTTCCAGCAGCCCGACTAACAGCGGGGGGGCCTGGGGCAATGAGCAGTTCTTC.

The rearrangement joins TRBV7-9 to TRBJ1-1; the match to TRBD1 covers 8 bases. Germline V gives CDR1 SEHNR, CDR2 FQNEAQ (reference sequence). The CDR3 is 14 residues long. The V segment lost 5 bases and the J segment 2 bases; nucleotides outside the gene matches: 4. The CDR3 nucleotides are TGTGCCAGCAGCCCCGGACAGGGAAACACTGAAGCTTTCTTT. This translates into CASSPGQGNTEAFF. Together with reference TRBV7-9 and TRBJ1-1, the CDR3 gives the full variable domain: DTGVSQNPRHKITKRGQNVTFRCDPISEHNRLYWYRQTLGQGPEFLTYFQNEAQLEKSRLLSDRFSAERPKGSFSTLEIQRTEQGDSAMYLCASSPGQGNTEAFFGQGTRLTVV.

The J gene is TRBJ2-5, the V gene TRBV2; 7 bases line up with TRBD2. Germline V lookup: CDR1 SNHLY, CDR2 FYNNEI. J was trimmed by 5 bases and V by 8 bases; bases with no gene match: 11. CDR3 length: 14 amino acids. The CDR3 region has the DNA TGTGCCAGCGCTCAGAGGACTAGACGGGAGACCCAGTACTTC. Amino acid sequence: CASAQRTRRETQYF.

V is TRBV2 and J is TRBJ2-7; 7 bases are shared with TRBD1. The V and J ends lost 7 bases and 2 bases, in that order; junction bases with no gene match: 5. This CDR3 is 13 amino acids long. Germline CDR1 is SNHLY and CDR2 is FYNNEI. The CDR3 nucleotides are TGTGCCAGCAATACAGGGGTCCCCTACGAGCAGTACTTC. Translated: CASNTGVPYEQYF.

As concerns this clone: No DNA is shown, since the ends of the CDR3 on it are uncertain; the CDR3 is the one TCRdb lists. This rearrangement joins TRBV7-9 to TRBJ2-7; the table calls TRBD2, which could not be checked here. Germline V gives CDR1 SEHNR, CDR2 FQNEAQ (reference sequence). Ends included, the CDR3 has 17 residues. The CDR3 loop reads CASSLGPDLSSTSAFLF.

The CDR3 is CASSAGTGDNSPLHF. The CDR3 region has the DNA TGTGCCAGCAGTGCGGGGACAGGGGATAATTCACCCCTCCACTTT. This rearrangement joins TRBV6-4 to TRBJ1-6; TRBD1 aligns across 10 bases. The CDR3 extends over 15 amino acids. From germline, CDR1 is MRHNA and CDR2 SNTAGT. Unmatched junction bases numbered 2, after V lost 4 bases and J lost 5 bases.

V usage is TRBV30 and J usage is TRBJ1-5; tentative D call: TRBD1 (5 bases). The CDR3 loop spans 13 amino acids. The V gene lost 2 bases and the J gene lost 7 bases, with 12 bases spanning the gap. Germline V gene data show CDR1 as GTSNPN and CDR2 as SVGIG (reference sequence). For the CDR3, the DNA is TGTGCCTGGAGTTGGTATGGGGCCCAGCCCCAGCATTTT. Residues: CAWSWYGAQPQHF.

V and J are TRBV9 and TRBJ2-1; weak D call: TRBD2 (6 bases). CDR3 size: 15 residues. Germline V gives CDR1 SGDLS, CDR2 YYNGEE. With 0 bases removed from V and 4 bases from J, the gap between germline ends came to 11 bases. The CDR3 spells CASSVDGGGYNEQFF. The CDR3 DNA sequence: TGTGCCAGCAGCGTAGACGGCGGAGGGTACAATGAGCAGTTCTTC.

This chain links TRBV5-4 with TRBJ1-4; D uncertain. V was pared by 0 bases and J by 7 bases, with 10 bases between. The CDR3 runs to 14 residues. The germline V gene encodes CDR1 SGHNT and CDR2 YYREEE (reference sequence). CDR3 sequence reads: CASSLGSRGEKLFF. The CDR3 DNA sequence: TGTGCCAGCAGCTTGGGCTCCCGCGGTGAAAAACTGTTTTTT.

This sequence joins TRBV7-8 and TRBJ1-5, with TRBD1 matching over 8 bases. The V gene's germline CDR1 is SGHVS and CDR2 FQNEAQ. V trimming: 8 bases; J trimming: 1 base; junction bases outside the gene matches: 4. This CDR3 is built from 14 residues. The CDR3 nucleotides are TGTGCCAGCGGGCAGGGGGCGAGCAATCAGCCCCAGCATTTT. Protein: CASGQGASNQPQHF.

This chain links TRBV5-1 with TRBJ2-3; TRBD2 matches 9 bases. Unmatched junction bases numbered 8, after V lost 0 bases and J lost 6 bases. This CDR3 spans 16 amino acids. CDR1 and CDR2 from the germline V gene are SGHRS and YFSETQ. CDR3 sequence: CASSLDAAGGRDTQYF. In DNA, the CDR3 is TGCGCCAGCAGCTTGGACGCGGCGGGGGGGCGGGATACGCAGTATTTT.

The rearrangement joins TRBV25-1 to TRBJ1-3; 8 nucleotides match TRBD1. V gave up 5 bases and J gave up 4 bases; unmatched junction bases: 10. This CDR3 has 16 residues. Per germline, CDR1 MGHDK and CDR2 SYGVNS. CDR3 region: CASSKLDRGSGNTIYF. In nucleotides, the CDR3 is TGTGCCAGCAGTAAACTCGACAGGGGATCAGGAAACACCATATATTTT.

This chain joins TRBV5-4 and TRBJ2-5; 8 bases are shared with TRBD2. CDR3 length: 15 residues. Germline V gene sequence: CDR1 SGHNT, CDR2 YYREEE (reference sequence). V shed 7 bases, J shed 1 base, and the junction held 9 bases outside the gene matches. In DNA form, the CDR3 reads TGTGCCAGCGGGGGGGGCGGGGGGTCCCAAGAGACCCAGTACTTC. It codes for CASGGGGGSQETQYF.

V gene TRBV25-1 combines with J gene TRBJ1-2; no reliable D call. CDR1 and CDR2 (germline): MGHDK, SYGVNS. The CDR3 spans 10 residues. Trimming shortened V by 10 bases and J by 6 bases, and 9 bases separated the two germline ends. CDR3 DNA: TGTGCCACCGAGGATAATGGCTACACCTTC. Its translation is CATEDNGYTF.

In its sample, this clone was seen a few times. The chain recombines TRBV4-1 with TRBJ2-1; 7 bases map to TRBD2. V lost 0 bases and J lost 8; bases outside the gene matches: 10. The CDR3 is made up of 16 amino acids. Germline V CDR1 and CDR2: MGHRA, YSYEKL. The CDR3: CASSQDSASGRDEQFF. In DNA, the CDR3 is TGCGCCAGCAGCCAAGATAGTGCTAGCGGTCGAGATGAGCAGTTCTTC.

The rearrangement links TRBV5-1 to TRBJ1-2, with D possibly matching TRBD1 (6 bases). V shed 4 bases and J shed 0 bases, with 13 bases lying between them. The germline CDR1 and CDR2 sequences are SGHRS and YFSETQ. CDR3 size: 15 residues. For the CDR3, the DNA is TGCGCCAGCAGCACCCAGGGGACCTCTAACTATGGCTACACCTTC. This sequence encodes CASSTQGTSNYGYTF.

This chain uses TRBV5-1 with TRBJ2-3; 12 bases are a match to TRBD1. Per the germline V gene, CDR1 is SGHRS and CDR2 is YFSETQ. J lost 3 bases, V lost 5 bases, and 7 bases had no gene match. This CDR3 has 16 residues. CDR3 amino acids: CASRPGTGGGTDTQYF. As DNA, the CDR3 is TGCGCCAGCAGACCCGGGACAGGGGGCGGGACAGATACGCAGTATTTT.

V gene TRBV19 combines with J gene TRBJ2-7; TRBD1 matches 10 bases. CDR3 size: 15 residues. Unmatched junction bases numbered 7, after V lost 5 bases and J lost 3 bases. The germline CDR1 and CDR2 sequences are LNHDA and SQIVND (reference sequence). The CDR3 DNA is TGTGCCAGTAGTGGGACAGGGGCAAGGGGCTACGAGCAGTACTTC. The encoded protein is CASSGTGARGYEQYF.

The chain is built from TRBV7-3 and TRBJ2-1; TRBD2 aligns across 14 bases. The CDR3 covers 15 residues. Germline V CDR1 and CDR2: SGHTA, FQGTGA. V trimming: 5 bases; J trimming: 10 bases; junction bases outside the gene matches: 7. DNA for the CDR3: TGTGCCAGCAGCCCTCCGGGACTAGCGGGGGTAGAGCAGTTCTTC. As protein: CASSPPGLAGVEQFF.

This rearrangement joins TRBV15 to TRBJ2-7; TRBD2 matches at 13 bases. The CDR3 length is 15 residues. In germline, CDR1 is LNHNV, CDR2 YYDKDF (reference sequence). V was clipped by 4 bases and J by 2 bases; unmatched bases: 2. CDR3 DNA: TGTGCCACCAGCACGGGACTAGCGGGGCCCTACGAGCAGTACTTC. It yields the protein CATSTGLAGPYEQYF.

This clone was counted between two and nine times. This sequence joins TRBV6-1 and TRBJ2-7; 9 nucleotides match TRBD1. The CDR3 has 12 residues. Germline V gene data show CDR1 as MNHNS and CDR2 as SASEGT. V dropped 6 bases and J dropped 3; count of bases not matched to a gene: 0. CDR3 residues: CASRDRGYEQYF. The CDR3, as DNA: TGTGCCAGCAGGGACAGGGGCTACGAGCAGTACTTC.